These 6 T cell receptor beta chains originate from one sample sequenced in a study of cytomegalovirus exposure and HLA in healthy donors. Profiling relied on immunoSEQ multiplex PCR, and the TCRdb table lists in-frame clones only, not all of them. This repertoire shows 260,000 or so clones, 85% to 90% found once; its top ten account for roughly 1%. Sequenced: PBMCs. The receptors shown here come from a woman younger than 30 in good health and CMV-seronegative.

The V call is TRBV5-1, the J call TRBJ2-7, with 14 bases identical to TRBD2. This CDR3 contains 17 residues. CDR1 and CDR2 from the germline V gene are SGHRS and YFSETQ. The junction had 15 bases not matched to a gene; V was cut back by 4 bases and J by 9 bases. CDR3 sequence reads: CASSTGTSGRNVVGQYF. CDR3 DNA: TGCGCCAGCAGCACCGGGACTAGCGGGAGAAACGTCGTGGGGCAGTACTTC. Full variable domain (outside the CDR3, taken from reference TRBV5-1 and TRBJ2-7): KAGVTQTPRYLIKTRGQQVTLSCSPISGHRSVSWYQQTPGQGLQFLFEYFSETQRNKGNFPGRFSGRQFSNSRSEMNVSTLELGDSALYLCASSTGTSGRNVVGQYFGPGTRLTVT.

This rearrangement joins TRBV2 to TRBJ2-7; 9 nucleotides align to TRBD2. The length of the CDR3 is 14 residues. Germline assignment: CDR1 SNHLY and CDR2 FYNNEI. The V gene end was trimmed by 4 bases and the J gene end by 5 bases; junction bases not matched to a gene: 6. CDR3: CASSGVAGANEQYF. CDR3 sequence (DNA): TGTGCCAGCAGTGGGGTAGCGGGAGCCAACGAGCAGTACTTC.

This clone was found once. This sequence joins TRBV14 and TRBJ2-7; 8 bases fit TRBD1. Germline lookup yields CDR1 SGHDN and CDR2 FVKESK. V shed 3 bases, J shed 1 base, and the junction held 8 bases outside the gene matches. This CDR3 is 16 amino acids long. The DNA of the CDR3 is TGTGCCAGCAGCCATATAGGACAGGGAATGTCCTACGAGCAGTACTTC. Protein: CASSHIGQGMSYEQYF.

The J gene is TRBJ1-5, the V gene TRBV30; a weak D match, TRBD1 (6 bases). Deletions cut 3 bases from V and 1 base from J, with 13 bases between. The CDR3 is 15 residues long. Germline V lookup: CDR1 GTSNPN, CDR2 SVGIG (reference sequence). Here the CDR3 reads CAWRPGHTSNQPQHF. The CDR3 nucleotides read TGTGCCTGGAGACCGGGACATACAAGCAATCAGCCCCAGCATTTT.

This clone has more than one count but fewer than ten. V usage is TRBV4-1 and J usage is TRBJ1-4; D is unresolved. Deletions cut 0 bases from V and 8 bases from J, with 16 bases between. The CDR3 is 16 amino acids. Germline-derived CDR1 and CDR2 are MGHRA and YSYEKL. CDR3 region: CASSQEWTGKGEKLFF. In DNA form, the CDR3 reads TGCGCCAGCAGCCAAGAATGGACGGGGAAAGGAGAAAAACTGTTTTTT.

The chain employs TRBV27 and TRBJ2-1; 8 bases match TRBD2. The V segment lost 6 bases and the J segment 6 bases; nucleotides outside the gene matches: 10. The CDR3 has 15 residues. From germline, CDR1 is MNHEY and CDR2 SMNVEV (reference sequence). CDR3 protein: CASRVAGSQTNEQFF. DNA of the CDR3: TGTGCCAGCAGGGTAGCGGGATCCCAGACCAATGAGCAGTTCTTC.